These 13 T cell receptor beta chains came from one sample sequenced in a study of blood T cell repertoires in COVID-19. Profiling relied on immunoSEQ multiplex PCR, and the TCRdb table lists in-frame clones only, not all of them. The sample comprises tens of thousands of clones, approximately 90% of which are singletons, and about 6% rests with the top ten. The sequenced sample consisted of peripheral blood. The receptor source for this set is a woman over 75 with active COVID-19.

The V gene is TRBV4-1, the J gene TRBJ1-1, with a weak D call TRBD1 (5 bases). Germline V gene sequence: CDR1 MGHRA, CDR2 YSYEKL. V was cut by 8 bases and J by 0 bases, with 13 bases left in between. The CDR3 covers 14 residues. The CDR3 region is CASGPQGVNTEAFF. The CDR3 DNA follows: TGCGCCAGCGGCCCCCAGGGCGTGAACACTGAAGCTTTCTTT.

The V call is TRBV6-6, the J call TRBJ2-7; D ambiguous. CDR3 length: 12 amino acids. Trimming pared 0 bases from V and 6 bases from J, leaving 6 bases between. Per germline, CDR1 MNHNY and CDR2 SVGAGI (reference sequence). The CDR3 DNA reads as TGTGCCAGCAGTTACTCGGCTCTCGAGCAGTACTTC. Its translation: CASSYSALEQYF.

This chain links TRBV5-4 with TRBJ1-2; no definite D call. The germline V gene has CDR1 SGHNT and CDR2 YYREEE (reference sequence). The CDR3 sequence is 14 residues long. Trimming pared 5 bases from V and 2 bases from J, leaving 13 bases between. The CDR3 loop reads CASRYGRENYGYTF. CDR3 nucleotides: TGTGCCAGCAGATACGGACGGGAGAACTATGGCTACACCTTC.

The chain joins TRBV6-5 to TRBJ2-7, with D perhaps matching TRBD1 (6 bases). V lost 2 bases and J lost 6, with 17 bases in between. The CDR3 covers 15 residues. Germline V gene data show CDR1 as MNHEY and CDR2 as SVGAGI. CDR3 nucleotides: TGTGCCAGCAGTTACGGTACAGGGATCTGGGGCGAGCAGTACTTC. Encoded protein: CASSYGTGIWGEQYF.

This clone was seen a few times. The rearrangement joins TRBV6-1 to TRBJ1-2, with D maybe TRBD1 (6 bases). The CDR3 is 15 residues long. Trimming pared 1 base from V and 7 bases from J, leaving 16 bases between. Germline CDR1 MNHNS, CDR2 SASEGT. The CDR3 region is CASSEDRAEIRGYTF. The CDR3 DNA follows: TGTGCCAGCAGTGAAGACAGGGCCGAGATTCGTGGCTACACCTTC.

Here the CDR3 DNA reads TGTGCCAGCAGCGCGACTAGCGGGGGGGCCGGAGATACGCAGTATTTT. Its translation is CASSATSGGAGDTQYF. The rearrangement joins TRBV7-2 to TRBJ2-3, with 14 positions matching TRBD2. Germline V CDR1 and CDR2: SGHTA, FQGNSA. J gave up 5 bases and V 5 bases, and 6 bases lay outside the gene matches. CDR3 length: 16 residues.

The genes are TRBV4-3 and TRBJ1-2; 8 bases are a match to TRBD1. Looked up from germline, CDR1 is LGHNA and CDR2 is YSLEER. The CDR3 is 17 amino acids. The V and J ends lost 2 bases and 1 base, in that order; junction bases with no gene match: 9. CDR3 bases: TGCGCCAGCAGCCAAAATTCCCAGGGGGCTTTTAACTATGGCTACACCTTC. The encoded protein is CASSQNSQGAFNYGYTF.

The chain employs TRBV5-1 and TRBJ1-3, with D unclear. Deletions cut 0 bases from V and 0 bases from J, with 10 bases between. CDR1 SGHRS and CDR2 YFSETQ come from the germline V gene. The CDR3 covers 16 residues. CDR3 sequence: CASSLGGGSSGNTIYF. The CDR3 DNA sequence: TGCGCCAGCAGCTTGGGTGGAGGCAGCTCTGGAAACACCATATATTTT.

The CDR3 nucleotides read TGTGCCAGCAGCCAAGTGGGCAGGGAAGCTTTCTTT. As protein: CASSQVGREAFF. The chain couples TRBV3-1 (or the pseudogene TRBV3-2) to TRBJ1-1; D gene uncertain. Germline V gene sequence: CDR1 LGHDT, CDR2 YNNKEL (reference sequence). Trimming removed 1 base from V and 8 bases from J, with 8 bases in between. The CDR3 has 12 residues.

This chain joins TRBV12-5 and TRBJ1-2, with 9 bases identical to TRBD1. The CDR3 is made up of 19 amino acids. V lost 0 bases and J lost 6; bases outside the gene matches: 17. Germline V lookup: CDR1 LGHNT, CDR2 FRNRAP. The CDR3 region is CASGLVWIGGQGAGDGYTF. The CDR3 DNA sequence: TGTGCTAGTGGTTTGGTATGGATTGGGGGACAGGGCGCGGGAGATGGCTACACCTTC.

About this clone: Mismatch with germline at one junction end may stem from a read error. This sequence joins TRBV9 and TRBJ2-6, with 9 bases lining up with TRBD1. The CDR3 contains 17 residues. Germline lookup yields CDR1 SGDLS and CDR2 YYNGEE. CDR3: CASTVGTGYSGANVLTF. The CDR3 DNA sequence: TGTGCCAGCACCGTAGGGACAGGGTACTCTGGGGCCAACGTCCTGACTTTC. Full variable domain (remainder filled in from reference TRBV9 and TRBJ2-6): DSGVTQTPKHLITATGQRVTLRCSPRSGDLSVYWYQQSLDQGLQFLIQYYNGEERAKGNILERFSAQQFPDLHSELNLSSLELGDSALYFCASTVGTGYSGANVLTFGAGSRLTVL.

V gene TRBV19 combines with J gene TRBJ1-1; a possible D gene is TRBD1 (6 bases). The CDR3 sequence is 16 residues long. V was pared by 6 bases and J by 0 bases, with 17 bases between. The germline gives CDR1 LNHDA, CDR2 SQIVND (reference sequence). DNA for the CDR3: TGTGCCAGTAGCCGACAGGAGTTCGCTATGAACACTGAAGCTTTCTTT. Its translation: CASSRQEFAMNTEAFF.

The chain carries TRBV6-2 or TRBV6-3 and TRBJ2-7; TRBD2 aligns across 8 bases. Per germline, CDR1 MNHEY and CDR2 SVGEGT. This CDR3 spans 15 amino acids. After removal of 4 bases from V and 2 bases from J, the junction contained 7 bases not matched to a gene. CDR3 residues: CASSLLTSDTYEQYF. DNA for the CDR3: TGTGCCAGCAGTTTGTTGACTAGCGATACCTACGAGCAGTACTTC.